The entry that follows covers one TCR beta chain sequence. This CDR3 is 14 amino acids long. Trimming pared 0 bases from V and 2 bases from J, leaving 7 bases between. The V gene's germline CDR1 is SGHKS and CDR2 YYEKEE (reference sequence). The data derive from a study of blood T cell repertoires in COVID-19. The wider study: The study drew acute and convalescent COVID-19 samples from the United States, Italy and Spain. From T cells, B-cell-depleted T cells, or PBMCs came the material, which was cDNA or gDNA.

In the authors' workflow: Amplification of reference gene primers provided the estimated nucleated cell counts. Libraries were prepared by immunoSEQ multiplex PCR; TCRdb keeps only in-frame clonotypes and omits some of them. From that table come the V and J calls and clone size; the DNA was used to work out D and trimming. The sample has about 91,000 clones, about 85% seen once. Sequences were obtained from peripheral blood. The receptor's source is a man aged 65-85 years with acute or convalescent COVID-19. The rearrangement uses TRBV5-5 and TRBJ2-3; D might be TRBD1 (5 bases). CDR3 nucleotides: TGTGCCAGCAGCTTGGGGGGCAACACAGATACGCAGTATTTT. It translates to CASSLGGNTDTQYF.